This T cell receptor (beta chain) was identified during a study of control samples from healthy donors and cancer patients. The table came from immunoSEQ multiplex PCR; TCRdb's copy has only in-frame clones and leaves some out. Seen here are approximately 100,000 clones, about 89% observed once, and the top ten hold 7.5% to 10%. This clonotype was sampled from a man aged 25 to 40 in good health. Sequencing was carried out using blood.

The CDR3 sequence: CASRGQPNEAFF. The DNA of the CDR3 is TGTGCCAGCCGTGGACAGCCCAATGAAGCTTTCTTT. V usage is TRBV12-3 or TRBV12-4 and J usage is TRBJ1-1; D possibly corresponds to TRBD1 (6 bases). The CDR3 covers 12 residues. V was trimmed by 8 bases and J by 7 bases, leaving 14 bases between them.